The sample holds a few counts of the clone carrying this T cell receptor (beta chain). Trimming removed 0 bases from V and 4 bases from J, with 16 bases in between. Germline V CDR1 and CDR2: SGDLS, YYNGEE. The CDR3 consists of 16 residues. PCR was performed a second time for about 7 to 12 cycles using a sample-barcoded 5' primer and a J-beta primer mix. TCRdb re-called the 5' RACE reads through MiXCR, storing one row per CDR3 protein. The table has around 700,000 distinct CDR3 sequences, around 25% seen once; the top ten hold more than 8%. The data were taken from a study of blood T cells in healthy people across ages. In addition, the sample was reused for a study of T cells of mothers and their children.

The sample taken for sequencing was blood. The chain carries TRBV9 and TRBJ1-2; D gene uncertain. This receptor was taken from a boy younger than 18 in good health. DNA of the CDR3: TGTGCCAGCAGCGTAGGGGCCGGGTCAGCTGCCTATGGCTACACCTTC. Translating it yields CASSVGAGSAAYGYTF.